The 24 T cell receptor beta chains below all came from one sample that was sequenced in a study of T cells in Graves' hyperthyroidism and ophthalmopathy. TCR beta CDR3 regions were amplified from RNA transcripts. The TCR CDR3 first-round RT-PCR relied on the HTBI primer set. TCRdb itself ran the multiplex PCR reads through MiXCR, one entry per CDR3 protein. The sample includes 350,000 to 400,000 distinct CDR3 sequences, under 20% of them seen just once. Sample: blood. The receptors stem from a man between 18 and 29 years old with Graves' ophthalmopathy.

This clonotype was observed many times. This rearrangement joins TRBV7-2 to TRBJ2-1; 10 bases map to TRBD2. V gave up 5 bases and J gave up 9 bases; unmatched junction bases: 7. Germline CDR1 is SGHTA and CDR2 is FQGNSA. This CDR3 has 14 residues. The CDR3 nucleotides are TGTGCCAGCAGCCCGCTAGCGGGGGAGGGTGAGCAGTTCTTC. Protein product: CASSPLAGEGEQFF.

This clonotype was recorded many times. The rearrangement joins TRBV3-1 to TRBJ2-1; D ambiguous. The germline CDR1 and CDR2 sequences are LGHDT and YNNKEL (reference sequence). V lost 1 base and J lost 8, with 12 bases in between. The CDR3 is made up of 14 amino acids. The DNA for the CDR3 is TGTGCCAGCAGCCAAGGGTGGGGTGGAGATGAGCAGTTCTTC. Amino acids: CASSQGWGGDEQFF.

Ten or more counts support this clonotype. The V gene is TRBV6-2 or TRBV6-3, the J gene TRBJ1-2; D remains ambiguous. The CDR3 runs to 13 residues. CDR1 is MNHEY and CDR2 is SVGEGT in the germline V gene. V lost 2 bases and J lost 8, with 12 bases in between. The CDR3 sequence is CASSYGRPDGYTF. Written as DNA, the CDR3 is TGTGCCAGCAGTTACGGGCGGCCCGACGGCTACACCTTC.

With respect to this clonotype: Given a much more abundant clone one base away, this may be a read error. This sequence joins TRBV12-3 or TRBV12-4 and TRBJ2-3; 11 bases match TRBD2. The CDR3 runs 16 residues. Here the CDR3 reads CASGLLAGDSYDTQYF. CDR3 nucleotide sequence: TGTGCCAGCGGTTTACTAGCGGGGGACTCCTATGATACGCAGTATTTT.

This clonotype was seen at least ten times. The CDR3 sequence: CASSEGSENEQFF. The DNA of the CDR3 is TGTGCCAGCAGTGAAGGCTCAGAGAATGAGCAGTTCTTC. J is TRBJ2-1 and V is TRBV6-4; unclear D gene. This CDR3 has 13 residues. Trimming took off 3 bases at V and 7 bases at J, with 10 bases between the two ends. Germline V gene data show CDR1 as MRHNA and CDR2 as SNTAGT.

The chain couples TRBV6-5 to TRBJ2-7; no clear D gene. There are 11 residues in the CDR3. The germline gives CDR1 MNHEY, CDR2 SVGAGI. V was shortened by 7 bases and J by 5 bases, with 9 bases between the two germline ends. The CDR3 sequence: CASISLNEQYF. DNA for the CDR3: TGTGCCAGCATTTCGTTGAACGAGCAGTACTTC.

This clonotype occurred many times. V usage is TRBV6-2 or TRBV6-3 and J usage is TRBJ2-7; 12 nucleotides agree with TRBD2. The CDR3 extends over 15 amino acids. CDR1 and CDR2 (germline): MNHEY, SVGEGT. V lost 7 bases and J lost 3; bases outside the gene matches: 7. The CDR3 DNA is TGTGCCAGCATATCCGTGGGACTAGCGGGCTACGAGCAGTACTTC. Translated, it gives CASISVGLAGYEQYF.

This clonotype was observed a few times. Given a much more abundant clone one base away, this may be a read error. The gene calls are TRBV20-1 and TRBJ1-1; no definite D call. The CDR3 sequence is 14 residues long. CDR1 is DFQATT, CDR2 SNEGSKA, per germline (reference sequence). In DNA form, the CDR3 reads TGCAGTACTAGAGATCCACTGGGGAACACTGAAGCTTTCTTT. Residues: CSTRDPLGNTEAFF.

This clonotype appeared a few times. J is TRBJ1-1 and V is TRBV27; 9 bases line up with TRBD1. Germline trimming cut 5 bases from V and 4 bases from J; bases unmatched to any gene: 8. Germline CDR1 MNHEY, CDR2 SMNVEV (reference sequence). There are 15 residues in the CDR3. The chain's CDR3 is CASSLTLTGGTEAFF. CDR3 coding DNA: TGTGCCAGCAGTCTCACCCTGACAGGGGGCACTGAAGCTTTCTTT.

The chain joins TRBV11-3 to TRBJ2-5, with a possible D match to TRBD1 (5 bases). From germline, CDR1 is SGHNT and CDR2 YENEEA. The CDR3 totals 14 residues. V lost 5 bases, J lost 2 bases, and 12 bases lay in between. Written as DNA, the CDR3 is TGTGCCAGCAGCAAGACAGCTTATCAAGAGACCCAGTACTTC. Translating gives CASSKTAYQETQYF. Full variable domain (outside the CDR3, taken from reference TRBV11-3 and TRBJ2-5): EAGVVQSPRYKIIEKKQPVAFWCNPISGHNTLYWYLQNLGQGPELLIRYENEEAVDDSQLPKDRFSAERLKGVDSTLKIQPAELGDSAVYLCASSKTAYQETQYFGPGTRLLVL.

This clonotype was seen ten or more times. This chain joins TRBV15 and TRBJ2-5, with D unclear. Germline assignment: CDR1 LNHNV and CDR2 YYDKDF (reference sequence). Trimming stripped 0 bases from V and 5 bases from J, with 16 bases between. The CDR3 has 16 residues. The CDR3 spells CATSRDLATPRETQYF. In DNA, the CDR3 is TGTGCCACCAGCAGAGATCTGGCCACCCCCCGGGAGACCCAGTACTTC.

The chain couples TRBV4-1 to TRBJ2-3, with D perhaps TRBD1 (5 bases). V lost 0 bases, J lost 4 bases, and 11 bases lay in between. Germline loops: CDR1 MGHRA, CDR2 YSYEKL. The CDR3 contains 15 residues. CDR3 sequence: CASSQEATGADTQYF. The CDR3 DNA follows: TGCGCCAGCAGCCAAGAGGCAACAGGTGCAGATACGCAGTATTTT.

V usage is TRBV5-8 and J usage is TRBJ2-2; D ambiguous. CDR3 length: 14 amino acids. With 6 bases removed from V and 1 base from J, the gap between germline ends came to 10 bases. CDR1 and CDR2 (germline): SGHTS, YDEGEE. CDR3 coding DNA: TGTGCCAGCAATTCCGTCTGGAACACCGGGGAGCTGTTTTTT. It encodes CASNSVWNTGELFF.

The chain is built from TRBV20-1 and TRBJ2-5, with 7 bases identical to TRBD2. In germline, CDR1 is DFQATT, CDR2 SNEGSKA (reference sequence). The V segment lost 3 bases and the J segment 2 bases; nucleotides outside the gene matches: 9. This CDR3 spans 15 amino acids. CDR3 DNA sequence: TGCAGTGCTAGCCCCCGGCAGCGGGGACAAGAGACCCAGTACTTC. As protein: CSASPRQRGQETQYF.

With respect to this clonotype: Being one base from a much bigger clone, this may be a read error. The CDR3 loop reads CSVEDGTGDCGYTF. The CDR3 region has the DNA TGCAGCGTTGAAGATGGGACAGGGGACTGTGGCTACACCTTC. The chain links TRBV29-1 to TRBJ1-2, with 10 bases matching TRBD1. CDR3 length: 14 amino acids. J gave up 7 bases and V 0 bases, and 5 bases lay outside the gene matches. Germline V lookup: CDR1 SQVTM, CDR2 ANQGSEA.

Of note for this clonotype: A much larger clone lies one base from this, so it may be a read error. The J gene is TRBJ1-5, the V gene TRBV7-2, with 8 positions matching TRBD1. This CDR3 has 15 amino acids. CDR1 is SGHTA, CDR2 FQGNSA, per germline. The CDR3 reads CAGSLAGQGEQPQHF. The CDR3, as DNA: TGTGCCGGCAGCTTAGCCGGACAGGGAGAACAGCCCCAGCATTTT.

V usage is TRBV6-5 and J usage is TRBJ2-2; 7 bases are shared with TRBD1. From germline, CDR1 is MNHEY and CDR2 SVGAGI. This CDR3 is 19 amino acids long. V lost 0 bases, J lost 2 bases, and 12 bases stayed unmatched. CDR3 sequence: CASSYSGVYTGANTGELFF. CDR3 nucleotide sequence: TGTGCCAGCAGTTACTCGGGGGTGTATACAGGGGCAAACACCGGGGAGCTGTTTTTT.

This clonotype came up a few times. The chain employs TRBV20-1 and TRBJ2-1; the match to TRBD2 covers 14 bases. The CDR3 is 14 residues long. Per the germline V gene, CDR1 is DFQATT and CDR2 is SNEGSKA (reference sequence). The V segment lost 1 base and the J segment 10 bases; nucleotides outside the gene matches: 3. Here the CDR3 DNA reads TGCAGTGCTAGAGGACTAGCGGGGGGGGGGGAGCAGTTCTTC. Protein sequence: CSARGLAGGGEQFF.

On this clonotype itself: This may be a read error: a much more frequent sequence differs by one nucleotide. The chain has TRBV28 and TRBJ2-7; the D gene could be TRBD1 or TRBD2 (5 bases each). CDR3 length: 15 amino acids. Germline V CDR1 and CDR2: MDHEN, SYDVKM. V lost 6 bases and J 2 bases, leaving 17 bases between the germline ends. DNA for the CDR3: TGTGCCAGCAGGCTCCACGGGACGGGACCCTACGAGCAGTACTTC. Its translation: CASRLHGTGPYEQYF. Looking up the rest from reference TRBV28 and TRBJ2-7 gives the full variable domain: DVKVTQSSRYLVKRTGEKVFLECVQDMDHENMFWYRQDPGLGLRLIYFSYDVKMKEKGDIPEGYSVSREKKERFSLILESASTNQTSMYLCASRLHGTGPYEQYFGPGTRLTVT.

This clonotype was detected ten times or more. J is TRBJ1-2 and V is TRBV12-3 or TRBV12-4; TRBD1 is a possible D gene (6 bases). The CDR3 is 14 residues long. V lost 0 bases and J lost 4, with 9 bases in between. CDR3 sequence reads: CASSLAAGAYGYTF. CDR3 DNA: TGTGCCAGCAGTTTAGCGGCAGGGGCCTATGGCTACACCTTC.

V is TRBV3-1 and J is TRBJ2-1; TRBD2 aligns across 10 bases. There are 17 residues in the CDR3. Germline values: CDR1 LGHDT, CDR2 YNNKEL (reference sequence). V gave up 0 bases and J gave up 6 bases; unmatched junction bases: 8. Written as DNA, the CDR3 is TGTGCCAGCAGCCAAGAGGGAGGAGCGGGGGGGCCCAATGAGCAGTTCTTC. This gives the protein CASSQEGGAGGPNEQFF.

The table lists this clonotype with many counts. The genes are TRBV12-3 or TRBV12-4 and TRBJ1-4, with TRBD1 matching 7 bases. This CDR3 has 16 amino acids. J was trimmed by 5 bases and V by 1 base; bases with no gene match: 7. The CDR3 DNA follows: TGTGCCAGCAGTTTAGGACGGGACAGCCTAAATGAAAAACTGTTTTTT. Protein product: CASSLGRDSLNEKLFF.

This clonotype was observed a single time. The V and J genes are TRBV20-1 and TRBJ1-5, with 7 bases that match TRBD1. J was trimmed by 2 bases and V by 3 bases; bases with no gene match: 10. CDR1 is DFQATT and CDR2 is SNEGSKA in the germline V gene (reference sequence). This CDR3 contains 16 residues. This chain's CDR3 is CSASEVWDRGNQPQHF. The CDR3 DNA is TGCAGTGCTAGTGAGGTTTGGGACAGAGGCAATCAGCCCCAGCATTTT.

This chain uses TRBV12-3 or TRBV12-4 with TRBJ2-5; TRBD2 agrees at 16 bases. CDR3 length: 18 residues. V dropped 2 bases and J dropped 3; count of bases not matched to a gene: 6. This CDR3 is CASSLTSGTSGGEETQYF. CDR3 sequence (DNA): TGTGCCAGCAGTTTAACCTCCGGGACTAGCGGGGGGGAAGAGACCCAGTACTTC.